The 21 T cell receptor beta chains listed next were all sequenced from one sample in a study of cytomegalovirus exposure and HLA in healthy donors. 13 Jbeta primers and 60 Vbeta primers were used for the PCR. Sequencing used immunoSEQ multiplex PCR; TCRdb keeps in-frame clones, though not all of them. Of around 160,000 clones listed, 75% are singletons. The sample comprised PBMCs. Every receptor here comes from a male donor in good health and CMV-seronegative.

This clone is a singleton in its sample. The gene calls are TRBV6-6 and TRBJ2-3; 7 bases fit TRBD2. The J segment lost 4 bases and the V segment lost 6 bases, leaving 1 base of the junction unmatched. This CDR3 comprises 12 residues. Germline V gene sequence: CDR1 MNHNY, CDR2 SVGAGI (reference sequence). The CDR3 DNA sequence: TGTGCCAGCAGACTAGCGCCAGATACGCAGTATTTT. It translates to CASRLAPDTQYF.

This clone was observed a single time. The gene calls are TRBV4-2 and TRBJ1-2; D remains unclear. The CDR3 covers 14 residues. Germline V gene lookup returns CDR1 LGHNA and CDR2 YNFKEQ. Trimming stripped 4 bases from V and 2 bases from J, with 11 bases between. CDR3 amino acids: CASSLGQSNYGYTF. The CDR3, as DNA: TGTGCCAGCAGCCTTGGGCAGTCCAACTATGGCTACACCTTC.

CDR3 bases: TGTGCCAGCAGCTCTTACCGGGACTCCCCCGTGAGTGGCTACACCTTC. Protein product: CASSSYRDSPVSGYTF. The J gene is TRBJ1-2, the V gene TRBV13; tentatively, D is TRBD1 (5 bases). CDR1 and CDR2 from the germline V gene are PRHDT and FYEKMQ (reference sequence). The CDR3 extends over 16 amino acids. Trimming pared 4 bases from V and 7 bases from J, leaving 22 bases between.

The chain has TRBV9 and TRBJ2-1, with TRBD2 matching 8 bases. This CDR3 comprises 16 residues. In germline, CDR1 is SGDLS, CDR2 YYNGEE. Trimming cost V 4 bases and J 3 bases; bases outside gene matches: 9. CDR3 region: CASSREGWGGYNEQFF. For the CDR3, the DNA is TGTGCCAGCAGCCGGGAGGGGTGGGGGGGCTACAATGAGCAGTTCTTC.

The chain recombines TRBV27 with TRBJ1-1, with D possibly TRBD1 on 5 matching bases. CDR3 length equals 14 residues. Germline CDR1 is MNHEY and CDR2 is SMNVEV (reference sequence). The ends were cut back, 4 bases at V and 1 base at J, with 10 bases in the middle. CDR3: CASSSRTQNTEAFF. CDR3 sequence (DNA): TGTGCCAGCAGTTCCCGGACACAGAACACTGAAGCTTTCTTT.

V is TRBV7-2 and J is TRBJ1-1; no clear D. This CDR3 is built from 13 residues. Germline CDR1 SGHTA, CDR2 FQGNSA. V dropped 0 bases and J dropped 11 bases, with 13 bases sitting between them. The CDR3 reads CASSLAWEGLAFF. The CDR3 DNA follows: TGTGCCAGCAGCTTAGCTTGGGAGGGTCTGGCTTTCTTT.

The rearrangement links TRBV7-8 to TRBJ1-2, with unresolved D. CDR1 and CDR2 (germline): SGHVS, FQNEAQ. The CDR3 contains 15 residues. Trimming shortened V by 1 base and J by 2 bases, and 11 bases separated the two germline ends. For the CDR3, the DNA is TGTGCCAGCAGCTTAGGCAGCAGGTGGAACTATGGCTACACCTTC. As protein: CASSLGSRWNYGYTF.

The V and J genes are TRBV5-1 and TRBJ2-1; possibly TRBD1 for D (6 bases). Per germline, CDR1 SGHRS and CDR2 YFSETQ. The CDR3 covers 17 residues. V lost 0 bases and J lost 0, with 13 bases in between. The CDR3 spells CASSLGQVSSSYNEQFF. The CDR3 DNA is TGCGCCAGCAGCTTGGGACAGGTTTCTAGCTCCTACAATGAGCAGTTCTTC.

The chain recombines TRBV9 with TRBJ1-2; TRBD1 matches 9 bases. The CDR3 totals 14 residues. Germline CDR1 SGDLS, CDR2 YYNGEE. V was pared by 0 bases and J by 5 bases, with 2 bases of the junction left unmatched. CDR3 bases: TGTGCCAGCAGCGTAGGTGGGACAGGGTATGGCTACACCTTC. Its translation: CASSVGGTGYGYTF. Full variable domain (outside the CDR3, taken from reference TRBV9 and TRBJ1-2): DSGVTQTPKHLITATGQRVTLRCSPRSGDLSVYWYQQSLDQGLQFLIQYYNGEERAKGNILERFSAQQFPDLHSELNLSSLELGDSALYFCASSVGGTGYGYTFGSGTRLTVV.

This clone was seen once. This chain joins TRBV29-1 and TRBJ1-2; 8 bases fit TRBD1. CDR3 length: 11 amino acids. Trimming removed 6 bases from V and 7 bases from J; junction bases left unmatched: 4. Germline V lookup: CDR1 SQVTM, CDR2 ANQGSEA. CDR3 DNA: TGCAGCGTCGGGACAGGTGGTGGCTACACCTTC. It translates to CSVGTGGGYTF.

This clone was counted once. V and J are TRBV5-1 and TRBJ2-7; D might be TRBD2 (5 bases). Per germline, CDR1 SGHRS and CDR2 YFSETQ. Trimming cost V 0 bases and J 6 bases, with 19 bases left between them. This CDR3 has 16 residues. The CDR3 loop is CASSLVFSSAPGEQYF. DNA of the CDR3: TGCGCCAGCAGCTTGGTCTTCAGTAGCGCCCCGGGCGAGCAGTACTTC.

V gene TRBV5-6 combines with J gene TRBJ2-5; weak D call: TRBD2 (6 bases). Germline CDR1 SGHDT, CDR2 YYEEEE. This CDR3 has 13 amino acids. Trimming pared 1 base from V and 5 bases from J, leaving 9 bases between. The CDR3 sequence: CASSLSGEETQYF. In nucleotides, the CDR3 is TGTGCCAGCAGCTTGTCGGGAGAGGAGACCCAGTACTTC. The full variable domain, with the rest looked up from reference TRBV5-6 and TRBJ2-5, is DAGVTQSPTHLIKTRGQQVTLRCSPKSGHDTVSWYQQALGQGPQFIFQYYEEEERQRGNFPDRFSGHQFPNYSSELNVNALLLGDSALYLCASSLSGEETQYFGPGTRLLVL.

DNA of the CDR3: TGTGCCAGCAGTTACTTCCAGGGTCTTAGGGATACGCAGTATTTT. Its protein product is CASSYFQGLRDTQYF. The rearrangement joins TRBV6-5 to TRBJ2-3, with D tentatively TRBD1 (5 bases). This CDR3 region has 15 residues. Deletions cut 1 base from V and 6 bases from J, with 14 bases between. Germline CDR1 MNHEY, CDR2 SVGAGI.

The chain carries TRBV10-3 and TRBJ2-7, with 8 bases identical to TRBD1. The CDR3 runs 15 residues. Trimming cost V 0 bases and J 6 bases; bases outside gene matches: 7. Germline CDR1 ENHRY, CDR2 SYGVKD. CDR3 loop: CAISESWQGAIEQYF. CDR3 nucleotide sequence: TGTGCCATCAGTGAGTCGTGGCAGGGGGCGATCGAGCAGTACTTC.

In regard to this clone: An end of the junction differs from the germline gene, which may be a read error. The chain joins TRBV5-1 to TRBJ1-1; 8 nucleotides line up with TRBD1. Per the germline V gene, CDR1 is SGHRS and CDR2 is YFSETQ. The CDR3 is 15 residues long. In nucleotides, the CDR3 is TGCGCCAGCAGCGCCCGGACAGGGCGGAACGCTGAAGCTTTCTTT. Translation gives CASSARTGRNAEAFF.

This clone has a handful of counts. The chain carries TRBV15 and TRBJ2-2; TRBD2 matches at 11 bases. CDR1 is LNHNV and CDR2 is YYDKDF in the germline V gene (reference sequence). The V gene end was trimmed by 11 bases and the J gene end by 9 bases; junction bases not matched to a gene: 11. The CDR3 has 14 residues. CDR3 loop: CASTLAGGPRELFF. As DNA, the CDR3 is TGTGCCTCTACATTAGCGGGAGGGCCCCGGGAGCTGTTTTTT.

The sample holds one count of this clone. The V gene is TRBV2, the J gene TRBJ2-2; D call uncertain. The CDR3 runs to 14 residues. Per germline, CDR1 SNHLY and CDR2 FYNNEI. V lost 3 bases and J lost 4, with 9 bases in between. Here the CDR3 reads CASSEGLGTGELFF. Written as DNA, the CDR3 is TGTGCCAGCAGTGAGGGCCTTGGCACCGGGGAGCTGTTTTTT.

This chain links TRBV11-3 with TRBJ2-1; 9 bases are shared with TRBD2. Germline trimming cut 1 base from V and 5 bases from J; bases unmatched to any gene: 6. CDR3 size: 16 residues. Germline V lookup: CDR1 SGHNT, CDR2 YENEEA. CDR3 DNA sequence: TGTGCCAGCAGCTTAGGGGGCGGGAGGGCCGACAATGAGCAGTTCTTC. It specifies CASSLGGGRADNEQFF.

The chain links TRBV10-2 to TRBJ2-5; D is possibly TRBD2 (5 bases). The DNA end is more similar to TRBJ2-7, so the J call may be wrong. The CDR3 has 14 amino acids. Germline loops: CDR1 WSHSY, CDR2 SAAADI. The CDR3 DNA follows: TGCGCCAGCTCCCCCGGGTTACGGGGTTACGAGCAGTACTTC. Residues: CASSPGLRGYEQYF.

This chain joins TRBV29-1 and TRBJ2-1; tentatively, D is TRBD2 (6 bases). V lost 4 bases and J 16 bases, leaving 17 bases between the germline ends. The CDR3 contains 11 residues. Germline V gene lookup returns CDR1 SQVTM and CDR2 ANQGSEA. The CDR3 DNA sequence: TGCAGCGTTGGCGGGACCGCGAGGGAATTCTTC. As protein: CSVGGTAREFF.

V gene TRBV6-1 combines with J gene TRBJ2-7; D not certain. Trimming took 5 bases from V and 0 from J, leaving 14 bases between them. The CDR3 spans 15 residues. Germline V gives CDR1 MNHNS, CDR2 SASEGT. The CDR3 protein is CASSPVSARSYEQYF. The CDR3 nucleotides read TGTGCCAGCAGTCCCGTAAGCGCCCGCTCCTACGAGCAGTACTTC.